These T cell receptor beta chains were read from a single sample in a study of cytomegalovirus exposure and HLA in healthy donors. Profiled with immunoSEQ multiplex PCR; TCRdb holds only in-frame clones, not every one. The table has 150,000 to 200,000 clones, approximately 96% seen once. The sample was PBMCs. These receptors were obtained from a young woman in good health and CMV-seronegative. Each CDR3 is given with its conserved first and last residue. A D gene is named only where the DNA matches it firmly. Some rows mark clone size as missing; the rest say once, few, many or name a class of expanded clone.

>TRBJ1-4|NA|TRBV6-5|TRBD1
TGTGCCAGCAGACGGACCGGGACAGCTAATGAAAAACTGTTTTTT
CASRRTGTANEKLFF
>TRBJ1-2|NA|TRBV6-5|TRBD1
TGTGCCAGCAGTTACGGGAGACAGGGTTTTGGCTACACCTTC
CASSYGRQGFGYTF
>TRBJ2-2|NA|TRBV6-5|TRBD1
TGTGCCAGCAGTCCACAGGGGGCGGCCACCGGGGAGCTGTTTTTT
CASSPQGAATGELFF
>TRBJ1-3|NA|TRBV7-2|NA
TGTGCCAGCAGCTTTGGTACGGACTTACTTTCTGGAAACACCATATATTTT
CASSFGTDLLSGNTIYF
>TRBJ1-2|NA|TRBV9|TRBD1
TGTGCCAGCAGCGCTCGACAGGGTTTGTTGGCTGGCTACACCTTC
CASSARQGLLAGYTF
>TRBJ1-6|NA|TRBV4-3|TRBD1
TGCGCCAGCAGCCAAGGACAGGGAGGAACCTATAATTCACCCCTCCACTTT
CASSQGQGGTYNSPLHF
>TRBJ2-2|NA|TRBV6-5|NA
TGTGCCAGCAGTTACGGGACACTGAACACCGGGGAGCTGTTTTTT
CASSYGTLNTGELFF
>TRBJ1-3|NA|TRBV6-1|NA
TGTGCCAGCAAAACAGACACTGGAAACACCATATATTTT
CASKTDTGNTIYF
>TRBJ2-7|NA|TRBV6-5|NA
TGTGCCAGCAGGACGACGGGAAACTACGAGCAGTACTTC
CASRTTGNYEQYF
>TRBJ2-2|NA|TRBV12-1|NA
TGTGCCAGCAGCTGGGGGGGCGGGGGCCGGCTTCTCACCGGGGAGCTGTTTTTT
CASSWGGGGRLLTGELFF
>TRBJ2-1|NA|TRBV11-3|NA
TGTGCCAGCAGCTCCGACAGTTCAATCAATGAGCAGTTCTTC
CASSSDSSINEQFF
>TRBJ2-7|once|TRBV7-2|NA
TGTGCCAGCAGCCCCGGGAGAGAGCAGTACTTC
CASSPGREQYF
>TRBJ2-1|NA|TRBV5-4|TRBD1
TGTGCCAGCAGCCAGGGACAGGGGGACTACAATGAGCAGTTCTTC
CASSQGQGDYNEQFF
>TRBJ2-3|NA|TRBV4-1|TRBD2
TGCGCCAGCAGCGCGGGACTAGCGGGGGTGAGGAGCACAGATACGCAGTATTTT
CASSAGLAGVRSTDTQYF
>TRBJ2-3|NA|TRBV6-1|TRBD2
TGTGCCAGCAGTGCAAGACGGGGGGGGATCACAGATACGCAGTATTTT
CASSARRGGITDTQYF
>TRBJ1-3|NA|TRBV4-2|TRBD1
TGTGCCAGCAGCCAAGGGACAGGTTATACTGGAAACACCATATATTTT
CASSQGTGYTGNTIYF
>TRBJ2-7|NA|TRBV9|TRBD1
TGTGCCAGCAGCCCGGGACAGGGGGCGCCCGACGAGCAGTACTTC
CASSPGQGAPDEQYF
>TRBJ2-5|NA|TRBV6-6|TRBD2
TGTGCCAGCCAGGCGGGGGGGGAGACCCAGTACTTC
CASQAGGETQYF
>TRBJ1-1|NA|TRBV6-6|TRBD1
TGTGCCAGCAACGACGGACAGGGGTACACTGAAGCTTTCTTT
CASNDGQGYTEAFF
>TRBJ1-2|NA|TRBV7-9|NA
TGTGCCAGCGCAACAGGGTTGGAGGGCTACACCTTC
CASATGLEGYTF
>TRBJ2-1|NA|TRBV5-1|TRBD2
TGCGCCAGCAGCTTGTCTAGCGGGGGGGCCGATGAGCAGTTCTTC
CASSLSSGGADEQFF
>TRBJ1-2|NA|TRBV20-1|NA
TGCAGTGCCCAGGGAAATGGCTACACCTTC
CSAQGNGYTF
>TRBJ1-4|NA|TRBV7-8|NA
TGTGCCAGCAGCTTAGGGACAGCTAATGAAAAACTGTTTTTT
CASSLGTANEKLFF
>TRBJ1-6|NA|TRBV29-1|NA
TGCAGCGTTGAAGTGGACAGCAATTCACCCCTCCACTTT
CSVEVDSNSPLHF
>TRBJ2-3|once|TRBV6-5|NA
TGTGCCAGCGCATACGGGGGGCTTCGTAGGGATACGCAGTATTTT
CASAYGGLRRDTQYF
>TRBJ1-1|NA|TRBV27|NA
TGTGCCAGCAGGTACCGGGAGAACACTGAAGCTTTCTTT
CASRYRENTEAFF
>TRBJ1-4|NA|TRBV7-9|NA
TGTGCCAGCAGCCCCTTGGCGGGGGAAGCAACTAATGAAAAACTGTTTTTT
CASSPLAGEATNEKLFF
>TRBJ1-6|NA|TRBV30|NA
TGTGCCTGCTCCCCGGGAACCGCCTTCTTAAATTCACCCCTCCACTTT
CACSPGTAFLNSPLHF
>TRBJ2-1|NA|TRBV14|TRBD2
TGTGCCAGCAGCCAATGGGTTCTAGCGGGGATTAATGAGCAGTTCTTC
CASSQWVLAGINEQFF
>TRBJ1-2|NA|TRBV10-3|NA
TGTGCCATCAGTGGGAGGGATGGCTACACCTTC
CAISGRDGYTF
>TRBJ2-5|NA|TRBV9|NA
TGTGCCAGCAGCGTAGGGTATAGGGGACAAACCGGGACCCAGTACTTC
CASSVGYRGQTGTQYF
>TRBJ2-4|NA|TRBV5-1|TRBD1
TGCGCCAGCAGCTTGGACAGGGGGCCCGTAGCCAAAAACATTCAGTACTTC
CASSLDRGPVAKNIQYF
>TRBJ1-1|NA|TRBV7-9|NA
TGTGCCATCCCGTCTTCGATGAGCGGGGGGACTGAAGCTTTCTTT
CAIPSSMSGGTEAFF